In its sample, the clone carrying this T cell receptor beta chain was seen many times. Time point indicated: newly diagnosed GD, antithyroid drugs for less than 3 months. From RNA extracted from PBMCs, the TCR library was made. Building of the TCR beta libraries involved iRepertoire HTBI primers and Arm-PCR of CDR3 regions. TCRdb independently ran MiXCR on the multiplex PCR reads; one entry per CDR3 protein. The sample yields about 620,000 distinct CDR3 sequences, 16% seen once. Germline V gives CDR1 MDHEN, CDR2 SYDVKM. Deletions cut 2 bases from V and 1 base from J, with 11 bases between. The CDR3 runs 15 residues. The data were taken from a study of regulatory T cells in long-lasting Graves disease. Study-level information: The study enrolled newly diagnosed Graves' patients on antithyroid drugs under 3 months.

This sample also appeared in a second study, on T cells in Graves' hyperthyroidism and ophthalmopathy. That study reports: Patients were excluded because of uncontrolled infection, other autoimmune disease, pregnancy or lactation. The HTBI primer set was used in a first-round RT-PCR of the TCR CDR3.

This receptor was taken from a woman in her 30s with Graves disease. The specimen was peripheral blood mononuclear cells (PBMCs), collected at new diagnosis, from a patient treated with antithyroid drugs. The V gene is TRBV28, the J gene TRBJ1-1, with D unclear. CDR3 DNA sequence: TGTGCCAGCAGTTTAATTGCAGGACCGAACACTGAAGCTTTCTTT. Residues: CASSLIAGPNTEAFF.